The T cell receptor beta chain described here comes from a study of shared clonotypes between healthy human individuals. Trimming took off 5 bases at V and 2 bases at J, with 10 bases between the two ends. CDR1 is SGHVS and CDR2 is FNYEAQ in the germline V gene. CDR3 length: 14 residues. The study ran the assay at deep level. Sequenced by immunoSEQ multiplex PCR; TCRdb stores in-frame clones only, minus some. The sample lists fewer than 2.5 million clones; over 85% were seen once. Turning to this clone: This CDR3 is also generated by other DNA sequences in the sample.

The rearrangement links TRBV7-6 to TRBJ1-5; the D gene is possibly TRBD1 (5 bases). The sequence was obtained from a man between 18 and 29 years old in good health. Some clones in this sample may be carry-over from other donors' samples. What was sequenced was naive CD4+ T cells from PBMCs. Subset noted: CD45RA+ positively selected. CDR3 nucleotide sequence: TGTGCCAGCAGCCTAGGAGGGGGCAATCAGCCCCAGCATTTT. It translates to CASSLGGGNQPQHF.